This T cell receptor beta chain was recorded in a study of human T cells and chemical hapten exposure. As the library was built, unique molecular identifiers were attached to individual cDNA molecules. Via MiXCR, TCRdb re-called the RACE reads, giving one row per CDR3 protein. The repertoire holds some 400,000 distinct CDR3 sequences, with approximately 5.1% as singletons. Time point given: patch test 1, 2 weeks after DPC sensitization. Treatment meaning: therapeutic diphenylcyclopropenone sensitization with weekly scalp DPC. This clonotype was seen a handful of times. The TCR originated in a woman aged 50 to 60 with alopecia areata. Some clones in this sample may be carry-over from other donors' samples. The source was whole blood, collected in connection with sensitization to the hapten diphenylcyclopropenone (DPC).

In DNA, the CDR3 is TGTGCCAGCAGTTACTGGAGGGGAACGGAGCAGTACTTC. Protein product: CASSYWRGTEQYF. This rearrangement joins TRBV6-5 to TRBJ2-7; D might be TRBD2 (6 bases). The CDR3 is made up of 13 amino acids. The germline CDR1 and CDR2 sequences are MNHEY and SVGAGI. With 1 base removed from V and 7 bases from J, the gap between germline ends came to 11 bases.